This T cell receptor (beta chain) emerged from a study of glioma-infiltrating T cells. The study, taken as a whole, reports: Tissue and blood shared very few CDR3 sequences. Tissue-blood divergence was below expectation in non-neoplastic patients, above in gliomas.

V was cut by 6 bases and J by 7 bases, with 15 bases left in between. Germline assignment: CDR1 MNHEY and CDR2 SMNVEV (reference sequence). The CDR3 spans 13 residues. The sample holds many counts of this clonotype. Its specificity is unknown. Using RNA template, CDR3s of TCR alpha and beta were amplified with iRepertoire arm-PCR. One-step reverse transcription and amplification started from approximately 100-400 ng of tissue mRNA or PBMC total RNA. TCRdb analysed the multiplex PCR reads with MiXCR anew, one entry per CDR3 protein. This sample has under 150,000 distinct CDR3 sequences, with about 25% found just once.

The sequencing input was glioma tissue, nonneoplastic brain tissue, or PBMCs (not recorded which). The TCR originated in a human donor with low-grade glioma or glioblastoma, undergoing nonglioma brain surgery, or in good health (not recorded which). The rearrangement links TRBV27 to TRBJ1-1; D gene uncertain. CDR3 in amino acids: CASRPRQTREAFF. The CDR3 coding sequence is TGTGCCAGCAGACCCAGACAAACCCGTGAAGCTTTCTTT.